Presented here are 5 T cell receptor beta chains from one specimen sequenced in a study of T cells after yellow fever vaccination. TCRdb itself ran the 5' RACE reads through MiXCR, one entry per CDR3 protein. The table includes about 330,000 distinct CDR3 sequences, about 7.8% detected once. Sequences were derived from PBMCs, sampled more than 40 days after the first yellow fever vaccination. The source is a young man who received the YFV17D yellow fever vaccine.

This rearrangement joins TRBV6-2 or TRBV6-3 to TRBJ1-5, with a tentative D call TRBD1 (6 bases). Trimming shortened V by 4 bases and J by 1 base, and 14 bases separated the two germline ends. The CDR3 has 16 residues. Germline loops: CDR1 MNHEY, CDR2 SVGEGT. CDR3 DNA sequence: TGTGCCAGCAGTTTGGACAGCCGGTTCAGCAATCAGCCCCAGCATTTT. This sequence encodes CASSLDSRFSNQPQHF.

The chain links TRBV5-1 to TRBJ2-3; 7 bases are shared with TRBD1. The V and J ends lost 0 bases and 4 bases, in that order; junction bases with no gene match: 5. The germline gives CDR1 SGHRS, CDR2 YFSETQ. The CDR3 consists of 15 residues. The CDR3: CASSLDRGRADTQYF. The CDR3 DNA is TGCGCCAGCAGCTTGGACAGGGGCAGGGCAGATACGCAGTATTTT.

This clonotype turned up a few times. The chain carries TRBV20-1 and TRBJ2-7, with a weak D call TRBD2 (5 bases). The CDR3 covers 14 residues. The germline V and J ends were trimmed by 0 bases and 3 bases, with 12 bases remaining between them. Germline V gene sequence: CDR1 DFQATT, CDR2 SNEGSKA (reference sequence). CDR3 loop: CSARDSMGVYEQYV. Here the CDR3 DNA reads TGCAGTGCTAGAGACTCCATGGGAGTCTACGAGCAGTACGTC.

This clonotype has only a few counts. The rearrangement uses TRBV7-2 and TRBJ2-1; D not certain. The germline V and J ends were trimmed by 5 bases and 4 bases, with 18 bases remaining between them. The CDR3 is 16 residues long. The V gene's germline CDR1 is SGHTA and CDR2 FQGNSA. CDR3 region: CASSESGSGAYNEQFF. CDR3 sequence (DNA): TGTGCCAGCAGCGAATCTGGGTCAGGAGCTTACAATGAGCAGTTCTTC. The full variable domain, completed using reference TRBV7-2 and TRBJ2-1, is GAGVSQSPSNKVTEKGKDVELRCDPISGHTALYWYRQSLGQGLEFLIYFQGNSAPDKSGLPSDRFSAERTGGSVSTLTIQRTQQEDSAVYLCASSESGSGAYNEQFFGPGTRLTVL.

The chain is built from TRBV20-1 and TRBJ1-5, with D possibly being TRBD1 (6 bases). The ends were cut back, 3 bases at V and 8 bases at J, with 14 bases in the middle. CDR3 length: 13 amino acids. CDR1 is DFQATT, CDR2 SNEGSKA, per germline (reference sequence). The CDR3 DNA follows: TGCAGTGCTAGGGGACAACTCCCCGAGCCCCAGCATTTT. Protein sequence: CSARGQLPEPQHF.